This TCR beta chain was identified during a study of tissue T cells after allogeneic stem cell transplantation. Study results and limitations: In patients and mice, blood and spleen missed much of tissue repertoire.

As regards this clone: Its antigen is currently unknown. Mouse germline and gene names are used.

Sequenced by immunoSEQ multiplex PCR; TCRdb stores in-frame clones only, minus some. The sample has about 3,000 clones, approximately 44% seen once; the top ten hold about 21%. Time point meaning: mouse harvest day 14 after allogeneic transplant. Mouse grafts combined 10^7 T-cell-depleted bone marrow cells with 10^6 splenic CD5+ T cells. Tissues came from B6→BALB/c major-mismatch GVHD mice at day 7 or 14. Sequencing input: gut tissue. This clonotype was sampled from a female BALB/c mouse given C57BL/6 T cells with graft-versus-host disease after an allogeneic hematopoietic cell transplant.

The CDR3 bases that were read are TGTGCCAGCTCTCTCGGGGACAGGGCAGACACCCAGTAC. Residues: CASSLGDRADTQY. In full, the CDR3 is CASSLGDRADTQYF. This sequence joins TRBV12-1 and TRBJ2-5; 9 bases agree with TRBD1. The read terminates 1 residue ahead of where the CDR3 ends, so the germline J gene completes it. The CDR3 length is 14 residues. Trimming cost V 0 bases and J 5 bases; bases outside gene matches: 2. Germline assignment: CDR1 SGHSN and CDR2 HYEKVE.